These T cell receptor beta chains were read from a single sample in a study of T cell changes during pregnancy in multiple sclerosis. Only in-frame clones appear in the TCRdb table, and some are missing; sequencing was by immunoSEQ multiplex PCR. The sample includes about 130,000 clones, 95% to 98% seen only once; the top ten take roughly 0.44%. This sample comprised peripheral blood, obtained after pregnancy. The receptors come from a female donor with multiple sclerosis, enrolled in a pregnancy study. The conserved cysteine and the conserved F or W are not part of the CDR3 here. The D gene is left open where the match is weak.

CDR3aa	d_gene	v_gene
ASSPTTGSTDTQY	TRBD1	TRBV7-3
ATSRATGVAGGEQF	TRBD2	TRBV15
ASSPIGTSGSNEQF	TRBD2	TRBV7-2
ASSERQGATRYGYT	TRBD1	TRBV6-1
ASSLLTGWNGYT	NA	TRBV28
ASSQATGGDYGYT	TRBD1	TRBV14
ASSLVRQLNTEAF	NA	TRBV7-9
ASSFGAWLNTGELF	NA	TRBV7-8
ASSPKTDQGTDTQY	NA	TRBV19
ASSLAGTSGMIGELF	TRBD2	TRBV7-6
ASSLGQNNEQF	NA	TRBV7-3
ASTLEDSSTEAF	NA	TRBV28
ASSTGVGYTEAF	NA	TRBV6-5
ASSLVGLAGLTYEQY	TRBD2	TRBV5-4
ASSFSRETNTEAF	NA	TRBV28
ASSEGQVANTGELF	TRBD1	TRBV6-1
ASSIWGSPGGYT	NA	TRBV19
ASGGGRGANVLT	TRBD2	TRBV6-5
ASSSPIGGSEKLF	NA	TRBV6-5
ASTLDSSLLDTQY	NA	TRBV6-6
ATSPWGDDNEQF	NA	TRBV15
ASSLPGTGGREQF	TRBD1	TRBV4-1
ASSPGVATEAF	NA	TRBV9
ASSSGQGNQPQH	TRBD1	TRBV7-9
SVEGRGGNIQY	NA	TRBV29-1
ASSLGQGAMVSQAF	TRBD1	TRBV4-1
ASSPLLEFEPGELF	NA	TRBV7-9
ASSFRSTGELF	NA	TRBV27
ASSLLGEGTDTQY	NA	TRBV6-5
ASSFGRGLNEQF	TRBD1	TRBV11-2
ASSNRVKLF	NA	TRBV28
ASSPLAPAGEQY	NA	TRBV18
ASSFRDQPQH	NA	TRBV7-9